Below, one T cell receptor beta chain is given with its context. This sample was included in a study of blood T cell repertoires in COVID-19. About the study: Samples taken during acute and convalescent COVID-19 were collected in the United States, Italy and Spain. PBMCs, B-cell-depleted T cells, or T cells were the source of the cDNA or gDNA that made up the material.

Data came from immunoSEQ multiplex PCR; TCRdb stores just in-frame clones and leaves some out. The sample has around 100,000 clones, over 75% seen once. Source material: peripheral blood. The source is a human donor in a cohort sampled during active COVID-19.

CDR3: CASSRLAASYNEQFF. The CDR3 region has the DNA TGTGCCAGCAGCCGTCTAGCGGCCTCCTACAATGAGCAGTTCTTC. The chain combines TRBV7-3 with TRBJ2-1; 7 bases line up with TRBD2. Germline trimming cut 5 bases from V and 0 bases from J; bases unmatched to any gene: 4. The CDR3 sequence is 15 residues long. Germline loops: CDR1 SGHTA, CDR2 FQGTGA.